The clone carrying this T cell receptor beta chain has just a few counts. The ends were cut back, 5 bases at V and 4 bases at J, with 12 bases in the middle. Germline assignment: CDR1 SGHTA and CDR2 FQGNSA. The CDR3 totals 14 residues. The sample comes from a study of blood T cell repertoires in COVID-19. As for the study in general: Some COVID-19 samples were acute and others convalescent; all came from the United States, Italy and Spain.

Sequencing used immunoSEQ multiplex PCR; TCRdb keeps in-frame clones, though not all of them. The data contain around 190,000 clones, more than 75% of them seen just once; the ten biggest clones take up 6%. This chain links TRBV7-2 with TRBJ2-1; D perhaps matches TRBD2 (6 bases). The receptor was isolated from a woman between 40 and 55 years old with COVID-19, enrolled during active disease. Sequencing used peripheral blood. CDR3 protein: CASSIVGGYNEQFF. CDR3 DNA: TGTGCCAGCAGCATCGTGGGGGGTTACAATGAGCAGTTCTTC.